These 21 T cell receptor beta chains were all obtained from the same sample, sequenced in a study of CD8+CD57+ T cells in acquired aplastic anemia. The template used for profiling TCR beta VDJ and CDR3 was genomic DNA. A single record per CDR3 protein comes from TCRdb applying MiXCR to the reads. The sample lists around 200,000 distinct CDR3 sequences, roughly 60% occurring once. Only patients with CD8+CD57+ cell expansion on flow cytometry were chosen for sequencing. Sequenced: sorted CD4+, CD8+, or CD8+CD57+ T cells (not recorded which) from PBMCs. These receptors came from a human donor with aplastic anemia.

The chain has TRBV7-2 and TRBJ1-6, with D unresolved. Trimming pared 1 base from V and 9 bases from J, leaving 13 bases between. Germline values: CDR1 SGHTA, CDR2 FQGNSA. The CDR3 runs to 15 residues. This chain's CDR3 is CASSLEQPGGSPLHF. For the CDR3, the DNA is TGTGCCAGCAGCTTAGAGCAACCCGGAGGTTCACCCCTCCACTTT.

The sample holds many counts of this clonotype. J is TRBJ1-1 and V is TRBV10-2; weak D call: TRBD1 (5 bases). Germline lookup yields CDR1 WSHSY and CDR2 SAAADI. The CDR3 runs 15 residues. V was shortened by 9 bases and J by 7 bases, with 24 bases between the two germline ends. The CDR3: CASYERERGGIEAFF. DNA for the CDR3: TGCGCCAGTTACGAAAGGGAAAGGGGTGGTATTGAAGCTTTCTTT.

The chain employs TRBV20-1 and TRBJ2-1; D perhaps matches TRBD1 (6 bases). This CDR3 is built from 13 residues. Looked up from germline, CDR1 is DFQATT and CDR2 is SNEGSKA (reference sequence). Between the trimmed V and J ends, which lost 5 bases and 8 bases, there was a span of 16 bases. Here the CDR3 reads CSAGGQKVHEQFF. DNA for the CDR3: TGCAGTGCTGGGGGCCAAAAGGTGCATGAGCAGTTCTTC.

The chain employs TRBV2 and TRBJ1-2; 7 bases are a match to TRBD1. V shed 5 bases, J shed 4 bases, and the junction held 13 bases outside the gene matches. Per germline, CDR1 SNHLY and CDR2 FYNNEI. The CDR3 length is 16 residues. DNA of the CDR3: TGTGCCAGCAGTAGCCTGCAGGGGGGGACTAGCTATGGCTACACCTTC. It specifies CASSSLQGGTSYGYTF.

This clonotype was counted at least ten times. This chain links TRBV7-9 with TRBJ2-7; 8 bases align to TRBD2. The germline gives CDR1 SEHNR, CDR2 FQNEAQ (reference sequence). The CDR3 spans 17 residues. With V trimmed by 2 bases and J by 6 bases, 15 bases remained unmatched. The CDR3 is CASSLPPHLAGTGEQYF. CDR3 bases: TGTGCCAGCAGCTTACCCCCCCACCTAGCGGGTACAGGCGAGCAGTACTTC.

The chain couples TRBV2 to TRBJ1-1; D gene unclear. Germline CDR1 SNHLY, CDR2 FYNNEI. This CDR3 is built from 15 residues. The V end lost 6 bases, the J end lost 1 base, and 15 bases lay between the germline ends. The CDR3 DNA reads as TGTGCCAGCAGCCAAGATTTGCTACCGAACACTGAAGCTTTCTTT. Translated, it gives CASSQDLLPNTEAFF.

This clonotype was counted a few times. CDR3 DNA sequence: TGTGCCAGCAGTTTACTGGGGTCTGAAGCTTTCTTT. Protein sequence: CASSLLGSEAFF. This chain links TRBV12-3 or TRBV12-4 with TRBJ1-1; the D is unclear. The CDR3 runs 12 residues. V was shortened by 2 bases and J by 6 bases, with 7 bases between the two germline ends.

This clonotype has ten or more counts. Here the CDR3 DNA reads TGCGCCAGCAGCCAAGAGTCGGGGGGGCTCTACGAGCAGTACTTC. The encoded protein is CASSQESGGLYEQYF. The chain carries TRBV4-1 and TRBJ2-7; TRBD2 matches 8 bases. The CDR3 has 15 amino acids. With 0 bases clipped from V and 3 bases from J, the junction kept 4 bases outside the gene matches. Germline V lookup: CDR1 MGHRA, CDR2 YSYEKL.

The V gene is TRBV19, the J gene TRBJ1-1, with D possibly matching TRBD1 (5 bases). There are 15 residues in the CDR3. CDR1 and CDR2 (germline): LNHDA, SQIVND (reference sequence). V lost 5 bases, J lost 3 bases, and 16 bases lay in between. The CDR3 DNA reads TGTGCCAGTAGTGCGGACGGGGCGGCGGACACTGAAGCTTTCTTT. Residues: CASSADGAADTEAFF.

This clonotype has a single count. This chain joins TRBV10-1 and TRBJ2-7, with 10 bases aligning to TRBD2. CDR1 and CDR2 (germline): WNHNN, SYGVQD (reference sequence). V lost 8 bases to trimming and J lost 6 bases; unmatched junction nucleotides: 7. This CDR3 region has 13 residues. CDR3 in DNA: TGCGCCAGCGCAAAGCGGGAGGGCGGCGAGCAGTACTTC. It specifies CASAKREGGEQYF.

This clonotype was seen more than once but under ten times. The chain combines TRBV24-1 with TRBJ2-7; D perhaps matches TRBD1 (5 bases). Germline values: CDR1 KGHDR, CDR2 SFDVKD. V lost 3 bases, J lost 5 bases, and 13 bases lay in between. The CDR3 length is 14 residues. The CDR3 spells CATSDTGRIHEQYF. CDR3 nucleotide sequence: TGTGCCACCAGTGATACAGGACGGATCCACGAGCAGTACTTC.

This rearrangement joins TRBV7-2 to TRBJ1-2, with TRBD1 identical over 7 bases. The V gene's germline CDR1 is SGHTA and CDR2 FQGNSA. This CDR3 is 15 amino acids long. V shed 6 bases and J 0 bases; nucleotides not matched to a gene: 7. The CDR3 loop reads CASREGQAPNYGYTF. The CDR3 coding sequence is TGTGCCAGCAGAGAAGGACAGGCCCCTAACTATGGCTACACCTTC.

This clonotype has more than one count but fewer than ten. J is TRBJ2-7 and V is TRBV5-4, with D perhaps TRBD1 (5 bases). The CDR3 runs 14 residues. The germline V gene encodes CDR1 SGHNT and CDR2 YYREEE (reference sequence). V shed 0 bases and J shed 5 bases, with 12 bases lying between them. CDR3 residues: CASSLEQGADEQYF. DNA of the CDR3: TGTGCCAGCAGCTTGGAGCAGGGTGCTGACGAGCAGTACTTC.

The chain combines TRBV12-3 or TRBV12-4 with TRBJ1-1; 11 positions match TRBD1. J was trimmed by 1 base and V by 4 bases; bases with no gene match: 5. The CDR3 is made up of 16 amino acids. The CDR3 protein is CASSSIGTGGNTEAFF. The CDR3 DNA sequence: TGTGCCAGCAGTTCTATAGGGACAGGGGGGAACACTGAAGCTTTCTTT.

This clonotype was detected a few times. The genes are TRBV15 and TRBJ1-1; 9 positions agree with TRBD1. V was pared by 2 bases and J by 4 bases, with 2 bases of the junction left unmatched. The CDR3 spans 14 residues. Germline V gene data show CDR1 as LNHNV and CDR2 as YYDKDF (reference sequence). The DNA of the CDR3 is TGTGCCACCAGCAGACCGACAGGGGGCACTGAAGCTTTCTTT. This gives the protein CATSRPTGGTEAFF.

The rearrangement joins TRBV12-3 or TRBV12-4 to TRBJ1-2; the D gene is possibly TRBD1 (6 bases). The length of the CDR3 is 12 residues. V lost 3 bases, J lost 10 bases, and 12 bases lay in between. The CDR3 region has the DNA TGTGCCAGCAGTTTCGTGGCGGGGGCCTACACCTTC. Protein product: CASSFVAGAYTF.

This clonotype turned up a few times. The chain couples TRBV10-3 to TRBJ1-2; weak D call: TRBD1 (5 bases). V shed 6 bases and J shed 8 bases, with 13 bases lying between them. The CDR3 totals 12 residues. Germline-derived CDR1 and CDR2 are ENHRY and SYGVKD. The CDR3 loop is CAIRPPGRGYTF. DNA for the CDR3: TGTGCCATCAGGCCCCCAGGGAGGGGCTACACCTTC.

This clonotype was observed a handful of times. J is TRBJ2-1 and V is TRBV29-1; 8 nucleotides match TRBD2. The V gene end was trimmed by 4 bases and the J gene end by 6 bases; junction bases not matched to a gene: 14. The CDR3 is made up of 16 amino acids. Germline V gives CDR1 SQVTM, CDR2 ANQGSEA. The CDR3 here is CSVVLWVGGAPNEQFF. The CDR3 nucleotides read TGCAGCGTTGTACTCTGGGTCGGGGGGGCCCCCAATGAGCAGTTCTTC.

The DNA for the CDR3 is TGTGCCAGCAGCACGGGCGGGGTTCGTACGCAGTATTTT. As protein: CASSTGGVRTQYF. V usage is TRBV12-3 or TRBV12-4 and J usage is TRBJ2-3, with TRBD2 as a possible D gene (6 bases). The CDR3 sequence is 13 residues long. V was pared by 6 bases and J by 8 bases, with 15 bases between.

In DNA, the CDR3 is TGTGCCACCAGCAGCCGGGGCGGAGTTAACACCGGGGAGCTGTTTTTT. This sequence encodes CATSSRGGVNTGELFF. The V and J genes are TRBV15 and TRBJ2-2; either TRBD1 or TRBD2 may supply D (5 bases each). In germline, CDR1 is LNHNV, CDR2 YYDKDF (reference sequence). V shed 3 bases and J shed 2 bases, with 13 bases lying between them. This CDR3 has 16 residues.

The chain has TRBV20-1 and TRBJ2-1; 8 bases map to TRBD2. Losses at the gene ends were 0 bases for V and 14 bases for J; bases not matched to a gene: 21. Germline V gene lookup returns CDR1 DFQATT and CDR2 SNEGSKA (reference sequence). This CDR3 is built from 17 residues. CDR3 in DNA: TGCAGTGCTAGAGATTCACGAGCTACAGTTAGCGGGGCGATAGAGTTCTTC. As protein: CSARDSRATVSGAIEFF.